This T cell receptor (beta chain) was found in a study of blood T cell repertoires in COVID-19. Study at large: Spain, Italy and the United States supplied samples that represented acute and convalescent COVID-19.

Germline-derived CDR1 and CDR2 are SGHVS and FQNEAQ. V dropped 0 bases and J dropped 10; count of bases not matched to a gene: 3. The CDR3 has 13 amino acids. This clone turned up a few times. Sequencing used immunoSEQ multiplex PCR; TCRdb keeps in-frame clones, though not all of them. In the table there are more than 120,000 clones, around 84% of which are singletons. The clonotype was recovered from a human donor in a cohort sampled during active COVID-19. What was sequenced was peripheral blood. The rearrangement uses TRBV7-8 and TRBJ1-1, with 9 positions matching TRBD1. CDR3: CASSLAIQGAAFF. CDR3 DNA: TGTGCCAGCAGCTTAGCGATACAGGGGGCAGCTTTCTTT.